The 9 T cell receptor beta chains reported below all come from one sample, sequenced in a study of siplizumab effects on memory and regulatory T cells. Only in-frame clones appear in the TCRdb table, and some are missing; sequencing was by immunoSEQ multiplex PCR. The data contain 65,000 to 85,000 clones, roughly 93% of them singletons. The sequenced material came from CD8+ T cells sorted from blood. The receptor set was obtained from a human donor in good health.

Concerning this clone: In this CDR3 the conserved last residue, phenylalanine or tryptophan, is missing, so a read error is likely. V is TRBV7-9 and J is TRBJ1-2, with D uncertain. Trimming left V 6 bases short and J 1 base short, with 9 bases between. The V gene's germline CDR1 is SEHNR and CDR2 FQNEAQ (reference sequence). This CDR3 has 13 amino acids. CDR3 nucleotide sequence: TGTGCCAGCAGGACGACTGATAACTATGGCTACACCCTC. This gives the protein CASRTTDNYGYTL.

The rearrangement links TRBV19 to TRBJ2-7; 11 bases align to TRBD2. J gave up 0 bases and V 5 bases, and 3 bases lay outside the gene matches. The CDR3 spans 15 residues. In germline, CDR1 is LNHDA, CDR2 SQIVND (reference sequence). CDR3 nucleotide sequence: TGTGCCAGTAGTCCTACTAGCGGGGGCTCCTACGAGCAGTACTTC. It codes for CASSPTSGGSYEQYF.

The chain joins TRBV5-6 to TRBJ2-7; D not certain. Germline V gene sequence: CDR1 SGHDT, CDR2 YYEEEE. The CDR3 is made up of 14 amino acids. Trimming took 2 bases from V and 2 from J, leaving 11 bases between them. The CDR3 bases are TGTGCCAGCAGCTTAACCAGGTTGGCCTACGAGCAGTACTTC. Encoded protein: CASSLTRLAYEQYF.

The genes are TRBV14 and TRBJ2-1; 9 positions match TRBD1. This CDR3 region has 17 residues. V gave up 6 bases and J gave up 0 bases; unmatched junction bases: 9. Germline V CDR1 and CDR2: SGHDN, FVKESK. The CDR3 protein is CASSLDRGPLSYNEQFF. The CDR3 DNA reads TGTGCCAGCAGTTTGGACAGGGGACCCCTCTCCTACAATGAGCAGTTCTTC.

This rearrangement joins TRBV7-8 to TRBJ1-1; possible D gene TRBD1, 5 bases. Germline assignment: CDR1 SGHVS and CDR2 FQNEAQ. The CDR3 is 14 amino acids. V gave up 1 base and J gave up 4 bases, with 10 bases separating them. The CDR3 loop is CASSLDRGFTEAFF. CDR3 nucleotide sequence: TGTGCCAGCAGCTTAGATCGGGGCTTCACTGAAGCTTTCTTT. Drawing the rest from reference TRBV7-8 and TRBJ1-1, the complete variable domain is GAGVSQSPRYKVAKRGQDVALRCDPISGHVSLFWYQQALGQGPEFLTYFQNEAQLDKSGLPSDRFFAERPEGSVSTLKIQRTQQEDSAVYLCASSLDRGFTEAFFGQGTRLTVV.

The chain links TRBV7-6 to TRBJ2-5; D is unresolved. The J call may be in error: the DNA end matches TRBJ2-7 better. In germline, CDR1 is SGHVS, CDR2 FNYEAQ. There are 12 residues in the CDR3. The CDR3 DNA reads TGTGCCAGCAGCTTAGTTCCCTACGAGCAGTACTTC. This sequence encodes CASSLVPYEQYF.

The chain joins TRBV14 to TRBJ2-7; D unresolved. V lost 1 base, J lost 3 bases, and 7 bases lay in between. The CDR3 is 13 residues long. The germline V gene encodes CDR1 SGHDN and CDR2 FVKESK. This CDR3 reads CASSQVAGYEQYF. Here the CDR3 DNA reads TGTGCCAGCAGCCAAGTAGCCGGCTACGAGCAGTACTTC.

This chain connects TRBV7-9 to TRBJ2-3; 13 nucleotides align to TRBD2. The V gene's germline CDR1 is SEHNR and CDR2 FQNEAQ (reference sequence). This CDR3 is built from 14 residues. V lost 11 bases, J lost 2 bases, and 4 bases stayed unmatched. CDR3 sequence: CAGGTSGVTDTQYF. The DNA for the CDR3 is TGTGCCGGAGGGACTAGCGGGGTCACAGATACGCAGTATTTT.

The chain's CDR3 is CASSADGGGETDTQYF. The CDR3 DNA reads as TGTGCCAGCAGCGCAGACGGCGGGGGAGAAACAGATACGCAGTATTTT. This chain joins TRBV5-8 and TRBJ2-3, with 7 bases fitting TRBD2. Per germline, CDR1 SGHTS and CDR2 YDEGEE. Germline trimming cut 4 bases from V and 3 bases from J; bases unmatched to any gene: 11. The CDR3 loop spans 16 amino acids.